What follows are 26 T cell receptor beta chains derived from one specimen sequenced in a study of T-cell reconstitution after alpha-beta-depleted transplantation in children. Molecular barcoding with unique molecular identifiers was used for the TCRbeta library. TCRdb used MiXCR to reprocess the PCR reads, holding one entry per CDR3 protein. Among about 980,000 distinct CDR3 sequences listed, about 31% were seen once. Sequencing used PBMCs, mostly from graft donor cells, obtained 360 days after TCRalphabeta/CD19-depleted stem cell transplant. The source is a boy in the first two years of life who had a stem cell transplant for SCID, so the T cells may come from the graft donor.

This clonotype was seen a few times. The V call is TRBV7-8, the J call TRBJ2-2, with TRBD1 matching 7 bases. The germline CDR1 and CDR2 sequences are SGHVS and FQNEAQ. The CDR3 loop spans 14 amino acids. V shed 11 bases and J 1 base; nucleotides not matched to a gene: 7. The CDR3: CAHQDRENTGELFF. The CDR3 DNA follows: TGTGCCCACCAAGACAGGGAGAACACCGGGGAGCTGTTTTTT.

The chain uses TRBV27 and TRBJ2-5; TRBD2 aligns across 10 bases. Per the germline V gene, CDR1 is MNHEY and CDR2 is SMNVEV (reference sequence). J was trimmed by 6 bases and V by 5 bases; bases with no gene match: 9. The CDR3 is 15 residues long. The CDR3 region is CASSDDSGGSKTQYF. DNA for the CDR3: TGTGCCAGCAGTGATGATAGCGGGGGGTCAAAGACCCAGTACTTC.

There are a few counts of this clonotype. The gene calls are TRBV7-2 and TRBJ2-7; TRBD2 matches 8 bases. The germline gives CDR1 SGHTA, CDR2 FQGNSA. The J segment lost 4 bases and the V segment lost 2 bases, leaving 10 bases of the junction unmatched. The CDR3 sequence is 16 residues long. CDR3 sequence reads: CASSLFGGGLSYEQYF. The CDR3 region has the DNA TGTGCCAGCAGCTTATTTGGCGGGGGGCTTTCTTACGAGCAGTACTTC.

The chain uses TRBV5-1 and TRBJ2-7; tentative D call: TRBD1 (6 bases). The V end was cut by 0 bases, the J end by 5 bases, with 12 bases between. The germline CDR1 and CDR2 sequences are SGHRS and YFSETQ. CDR3 size: 14 residues. The DNA for the CDR3 is TGCGCCAGCAGCTTGGACAGGGCGTCCAACGAGCAGTACTTC. This encodes CASSLDRASNEQYF.

This clonotype has only one observation. A far larger clone is one base from this, pointing to a likely read error. The chain has TRBV6-1 and TRBJ1-1; 7 bases match TRBD1. The CDR3 runs 13 residues. The V and J ends lost 8 bases and 1 base, in that order; junction bases with no gene match: 4. Germline V CDR1 and CDR2: MNHNS, SASEGT. Here the CDR3 DNA reads TGTGCCAGCGGCCGGACAGGGAACACTGAAGCTTTCTTT. This gives the protein CASGRTGNTEAFF.

The table lists this clonotype with a few counts. V is TRBV18 and J is TRBJ2-1; D perhaps matches TRBD1 (6 bases). Between the trimmed V and J ends, which lost 3 bases and 0 bases, there was a span of 15 bases. Germline-derived CDR1 and CDR2 are KGHSH and LQKENI. There are 17 residues in the CDR3. CDR3 residues: CASSPRPDRSSYNEQFF. In nucleotides, the CDR3 is TGTGCCAGCTCACCCCGCCCGGACAGAAGCTCCTACAATGAGCAGTTCTTC. The whole variable domain, filled in from reference TRBV18 and TRBJ2-1, reads NAGVMQNPRHLVRRRGQEARLRCSPMKGHSHVYWYRQLPEEGLKFMVYLQKENIIDESGMPKERFSAEFPKEGPSILRIQQVVRGDSAAYFCASSPRPDRSSYNEQFFGPGTRLTVL.

This clonotype was observed at least ten times. The chain couples TRBV6-1 to TRBJ2-1; unclear D gene. CDR1 is MNHNS and CDR2 is SASEGT in the germline V gene. Trimming removed 6 bases at V and 7 bases at J, with 13 bases between. The CDR3 contains 13 residues. The CDR3 loop reads CASRPASWNEQFF. The DNA for the CDR3 is TGTGCCAGCAGGCCCGCGAGTTGGAATGAGCAGTTCTTC.

This clonotype was counted at least ten times. V is TRBV29-1 and J is TRBJ2-7; D perhaps matches TRBD2 (5 bases). V was clipped by 7 bases and J by 7 bases, with 26 bases between them. The CDR3 sequence is 15 residues long. Germline CDR1 reads SQVTM; CDR2 reads ANQGSEA. In DNA, the CDR3 is TGCAGCGCTGGGGAACGGACTTCTTACTGGGTAGAGCAGTACTTC. Translating it yields CSAGERTSYWVEQYF.

The CDR3 sequence is CASSLGPGVDTIYF. CDR3 nucleotide sequence: TGTGCCAGCAGCTTAGGACCCGGGGTAGACACCATATATTTT. V is TRBV7-2 and J is TRBJ1-3, with no clear D. The CDR3 loop spans 14 amino acids. CDR1 and CDR2 (germline): SGHTA, FQGNSA. Deletions cut 1 base from V and 8 bases from J, with 12 bases between.

This chain links TRBV12-3 or TRBV12-4 with TRBJ1-1, with a possible D match to TRBD1 (6 bases). The CDR3 spans 13 residues. Trimming pared 2 bases from V and 3 bases from J, leaving 7 bases between. This chain's CDR3 is CASSLWTDTEAFF. CDR3 DNA: TGTGCCAGCAGTTTATGGACAGACACTGAAGCTTTCTTT.

This chain joins TRBV15 and TRBJ2-3; perhaps TRBD2 as D (6 bases). This CDR3 comprises 17 residues. V gave up 3 bases and J gave up 0 bases, with 16 bases separating them. From germline, CDR1 is LNHNV and CDR2 YYDKDF (reference sequence). CDR3 loop: CATSRDAGSWSTDTQYF. DNA of the CDR3: TGTGCCACCAGCAGGGATGCGGGGTCATGGAGCACAGATACGCAGTATTTT.

This clonotype was observed many times. Relative to the germline gene, one junction end is altered; a read error may explain this. The chain recombines TRBV5-1 with TRBJ2-7; D is possibly TRBD1 (7 bases). CDR1 and CDR2 (germline): SGHRS, YFSETQ. The CDR3 is 14 amino acids. CDR3 in amino acids: CASSLGGTAYEQYF. The CDR3 bases are TGTGCCAGCAGTTTAGGCGGGACAGCCTACGAGCAGTACTTC.

This clonotype was detected a few times. J is TRBJ2-5 and V is TRBV12-3 or TRBV12-4, with D uncertain. This CDR3 contains 14 residues. Trimming stripped 2 bases from V and 2 bases from J, with 9 bases between. The DNA for the CDR3 is TGTGCCAGCAGTTTAAGCGTCGGTCAAGAGACCCAGTACTTC. It codes for CASSLSVGQETQYF.

The gene calls are TRBV24-1 and TRBJ2-2, with TRBD1 as a possible D gene (6 bases). V was trimmed by 4 bases and J by 9 bases, leaving 11 bases between them. CDR1 is KGHDR and CDR2 is SFDVKD in the germline V gene. This CDR3 has 13 residues. The CDR3 DNA reads as TGTGCCACCAGTGACCGTGGACAGAGGGAGCTGTTTTTT. Translated, it gives CATSDRGQRELFF.

V is TRBV11-2 and J is TRBJ2-1; 9 bases match TRBD2. Germline V gene lookup returns CDR1 SGHAT and CDR2 FQNNGV. After removal of 0 bases from V and 0 bases from J, the junction contained 6 bases not matched to a gene. This CDR3 is 18 amino acids long. In DNA form, the CDR3 reads TGTGCCAGCAGCTTAGAATTCGGCGGGGGGGGCTCCTACAATGAGCAGTTCTTC. As protein: CASSLEFGGGGSYNEQFF.

This clonotype was seen more than once but under ten times. The CDR3 DNA follows: TGTGCCAGCAGCCAATCCGGGACAAGCAATCAGCCCCAGCATTTT. Translation gives CASSQSGTSNQPQHF. V usage is TRBV5-5 and J usage is TRBJ1-5; maybe TRBD1 (6 bases). The length of the CDR3 is 15 residues. Looked up from germline, CDR1 is SGHKS and CDR2 is YYEKEE (reference sequence). Trimming shortened V by 4 bases and J by 1 base, and 12 bases separated the two germline ends.

This rearrangement joins TRBV7-2 to TRBJ2-7; 8 nucleotides align to TRBD2. J was trimmed by 7 bases and V by 4 bases; bases with no gene match: 12. Germline CDR1 and CDR2: SGHTA and FQGNSA. This CDR3 has 15 residues. This chain's CDR3 is CASSSLGLAREEQYF. The CDR3 DNA reads TGTGCCAGCAGCTCTCTCGGACTAGCCCGAGAGGAGCAGTACTTC.

The sample holds many counts of this clonotype. The chain joins TRBV28 to TRBJ2-1, with D hard to call. The CDR3 totals 15 residues. Trimming shortened V by 5 bases and J by 6 bases, and 17 bases separated the two germline ends. Germline CDR1 MDHEN, CDR2 SYDVKM. The CDR3 DNA reads as TGTGCCAGCAGTCTTGCGACGCCGCCTGGCAATGAGCAGTTCTTC. Residues: CASSLATPPGNEQFF. Based on the CDR3 plus reference TRBV28 and TRBJ2-1, the full variable domain is DVKVTQSSRYLVKRTGEKVFLECVQDMDHENMFWYRQDPGLGLRLIYFSYDVKMKEKGDIPEGYSVSREKKERFSLILESASTNQTSMYLCASSLATPPGNEQFFGPGTRLTVL.

The sample holds one count of this clonotype. The V and J genes are TRBV2 and TRBJ1-1; D not certain. Germline V gene data show CDR1 as SNHLY and CDR2 as FYNNEI. V was trimmed by 0 bases and J by 1 base, leaving 12 bases between them. The CDR3 runs to 16 residues. The CDR3 here is CASSEALSRWNTEAFF. The CDR3 DNA follows: TGTGCCAGCAGTGAAGCGCTTAGCAGGTGGAACACTGAAGCTTTCTTT. The variable domain in full, completed from reference TRBV2 and TRBJ1-1, reads EPEVTQTPSHQVTQMGQEVILRCVPISNHLYFYWYRQILGQKVEFLVSFYNNEISEKSEIFDDQFSVERPDGSNFTLKIRSTKLEDSAMYFCASSEALSRWNTEAFFGQGTRLTVV.

This chain connects TRBV2 to TRBJ2-2; TRBD1 agrees at 9 bases. The CDR3 runs to 16 residues. After removal of 4 bases from V and 5 bases from J, the junction contained 8 bases not matched to a gene. Germline V lookup: CDR1 SNHLY, CDR2 FYNNEI. DNA for the CDR3: TGTGCCAGCAGTGGGGGACAGGGTGAGCGAACCGGGGAGCTGTTTTTT. Residues: CASSGGQGERTGELFF. Supplemented by reference TRBV2 and TRBJ2-2, the full variable domain reads EPEVTQTPSHQVTQMGQEVILRCVPISNHLYFYWYRQILGQKVEFLVSFYNNEISEKSEIFDDQFSVERPDGSNFTLKIRSTKLEDSAMYFCASSGGQGERTGELFFGEGSRLTVL.

The chain joins TRBV12-3 or TRBV12-4 to TRBJ1-3, with 7 nucleotides matching TRBD1. The CDR3 is 17 amino acids. V was clipped by 5 bases and J by 1 base; unmatched bases: 11. CDR3 bases: TGTGCCAGCAGTCCTCTCGGGCAGGGGGTATCTGGAAACACCATATATTTT. Translated: CASSPLGQGVSGNTIYF.

This clonotype showed up just a few times. CDR3 sequence (DNA): TGTGCCAGCAGTGAAGCTGCCGGAGGCACAGATACGCAGTATTTT. Translated: CASSEAAGGTDTQYF. The chain employs TRBV6-1 and TRBJ2-3; D is unclear. This CDR3 has 15 amino acids. Trimming took off 0 bases at V and 1 base at J, with 8 bases between the two ends. Germline CDR1 MNHNS, CDR2 SASEGT.

The V call is TRBV7-2, the J call TRBJ1-1, with 7 bases aligning to TRBD1. CDR1 is SGHTA and CDR2 is FQGNSA in the germline V gene. The trim removed 5 bases at V and 3 bases at J, leaving 9 bases unmatched. CDR3 length: 15 residues. This CDR3 reads CASSQVTTGHTEAFF. The DNA of the CDR3 is TGTGCCAGCAGCCAGGTTACGACAGGGCACACTGAAGCTTTCTTT.

V is TRBV5-6 and J is TRBJ2-3; the D call may be TRBD1 or TRBD2 (5 bases each). Germline V gene data show CDR1 as SGHDT and CDR2 as YYEEEE. Trimming stripped 0 bases from V and 4 bases from J, with 12 bases between. The CDR3 runs to 15 residues. The CDR3 loop is CASSLGGFGPDTQYF. In DNA, the CDR3 is TGTGCCAGCAGCTTGGGGGGGTTCGGCCCAGATACGCAGTATTTT.

V usage is TRBV29-1 and J usage is TRBJ2-7; D uncertain. V gave up 4 bases and J gave up 2 bases, with 15 bases separating them. Germline V gene lookup returns CDR1 SQVTM and CDR2 ANQGSEA. CDR3 length: 14 residues. DNA of the CDR3: TGCAGCGTTGCAACAGACCTTACCGCCTACGAGCAGTACTTC. Its translation is CSVATDLTAYEQYF.

This clonotype was picked up many times. V usage is TRBV12-3 or TRBV12-4 and J usage is TRBJ1-5; TRBD1 agrees at 8 bases. The V segment lost 6 bases and the J segment 2 bases; nucleotides outside the gene matches: 6. The CDR3 has 15 residues. CDR3 amino acids: CASSLRGQGNQPQHF. The DNA of the CDR3 is TGTGCCAGCAGCCTCAGGGGACAGGGCAATCAGCCCCAGCATTTT.